This paragraph covers one T cell receptor (beta chain) sequence. Its target is not known. The V and J ends lost 2 bases and 0 bases, in that order; junction bases with no gene match: 10. Germline V gene lookup returns CDR1 MNHEY and CDR2 SMNVEV (reference sequence). The CDR3 runs to 19 residues. Libraries were prepared by immunoSEQ multiplex PCR; TCRdb keeps only in-frame clonotypes and omits some of them. The data contain around 100,000 clones, 92% of them singletons. This entry belongs to a study of siplizumab effects on memory and regulatory T cells. The study's findings and limits: Proliferating Tregs in siplizumab cultures were never verified as suppressive. Neither a naive nor a memory phenotype was assignable to roughly 75-96% of proliferating CD4+ or CD8+ clones.

The sample comprised Tregs sorted from blood. The chain recombines TRBV27 with TRBJ2-1; 10 bases line up with TRBD2. The source of this sequence is a human donor in good health. The CDR3 DNA sequence: TGTGCCAGCAGTTTAAGGGGCCGACTAGCGGGCGCCTCCTACAATGAGCAGTTCTTC. Its protein is CASSLRGRLAGASYNEQFF.